This T cell receptor beta chain was identified during a study of blood T cell repertoires in COVID-19. The overall study: Samples representing acute and convalescent COVID-19 were sourced from the United States, Italy and Spain. The cDNA or gDNA used as material had been derived from T cells, B-cell-depleted T cells, or PBMCs.

The CDR3 sequence is 17 residues long. Germline V gene lookup returns CDR1 LGHNA and CDR2 YSLEER. Trimming cost V 0 bases and J 6 bases, with 17 bases left between them. Methods used by the authors: The assay estimated nucleated cells by amplifying reference gene primers. Sequenced by immunoSEQ multiplex PCR; TCRdb stores in-frame clones only, minus some. V and J calls and clone size are as listed in that table; D and trimming were resolved from the DNA. The sample includes about 230,000 clones, 85% seen only once; the top ten take 4.5% to 5.5%. Seattle's enrolled individuals joined amid active infection and were then monitored longitudinally.

The sequenced material came from peripheral blood. This chain connects TRBV4-3 to TRBJ2-2; possible D gene TRBD2, 6 bases. The clonotype comes from a man aged 45-65 years with COVID-19, enrolled during active disease. CDR3 sequence (DNA): TGCGCCAGCAGCCAAGACCACCACTCGGGGGTTCCCGGGGAGCTGTTTTTT. Its protein is CASSQDHHSGVPGELFF.